The 16 T cell receptor beta chains below all came from one sample that was sequenced in a study of kidney transplant recipient with SARS-CoV-2 infection. One entry per CDR3 protein, called by TCRdb with MiXCR from the reads. There are 200,000 to 300,000 distinct CDR3 sequences in the sample; under 30% occur only once, and nearly 7.5% lies in the top ten. The sample was a blood sample, taken at baseline and on day 111 from a kidney transplant recipient. These receptor sequences come from a young adult male patient who had COVID-19 and was a kidney transplant recipient. The T cells may partly be graft donor cells.

This clonotype was seen a handful of times. J is TRBJ2-1 and V is TRBV5-1, with 13 positions matching TRBD2. CDR3 length: 18 residues. With V trimmed by 4 bases and J by 8 bases, 15 bases remained unmatched. The germline V gene has CDR1 SGHRS and CDR2 YFSETQ. The CDR3 is CASSPWGTSGRVYHEQFF. In nucleotides, the CDR3 is TGCGCCAGCAGCCCCTGGGGAACTAGCGGGAGGGTGTACCATGAGCAGTTCTTC. Combining the CDR3 with reference TRBV5-1 and TRBJ2-1 gives the whole variable domain KAGVTQTPRYLIKTRGQQVTLSCSPISGHRSVSWYQQTPGQGLQFLFEYFSETQRNKGNFPGRFSGRQFSNSRSEMNVSTLELGDSALYLCASSPWGTSGRVYHEQFFGPGTRLTVL.

With respect to this clonotype: A much larger clone differs by one base, so this may be a read error. The CDR3 spells CASSSADEDSPLHF. In DNA, the CDR3 is TGCGCCAGCAGCTCGGCGGACGAAGATTCACCCCTCCACTTT. J is TRBJ1-6 and V is TRBV5-1; no clear D. Deletions cut 3 bases from V and 8 bases from J, with 12 bases between. The CDR3 is made up of 14 amino acids. Germline V lookup: CDR1 SGHRS, CDR2 YFSETQ.

Many counts were recorded for this clonotype. The chain couples TRBV11-2 to TRBJ1-4; D is uncertain. The V end lost 2 bases, the J end lost 4 bases, and 11 bases lay between the germline ends. From germline, CDR1 is SGHAT and CDR2 FQNNGV. The CDR3 is 15 residues long. CDR3: CASSLRAGDNEKLFF. The DNA of the CDR3 is TGTGCCAGCAGCTTACGTGCGGGTGATAATGAAAAACTGTTTTTT.

Points on this clonotype: Given a much more abundant clone one base away, this may be a read error. The V gene is TRBV7-2, the J gene TRBJ1-4; D is possibly TRBD1 (6 bases). This CDR3 spans 16 amino acids. Germline-derived CDR1 and CDR2 are SGHTA and FQGNSA. CDR3 coding DNA: TGTGACAGCAGGTTAAACCCGAGGGGGGTGAATGAAAAACTGTTTTTT. It codes for CDSRLNPRGVNEKLFF.

The V and J genes are TRBV4-1 and TRBJ2-3, with 9 bases aligning to TRBD2. CDR1 and CDR2 (germline): MGHRA, YSYEKL. The trim removed 2 bases at V and 7 bases at J, leaving 16 bases unmatched. This CDR3 has 18 amino acids. The CDR3 region is CASSQLIPGTASGNTQYF. The CDR3 nucleotides are TGCGCCAGCAGCCAACTCATTCCCGGGACAGCTAGCGGGAATACGCAGTATTTT.

This clonotype occurred many times. V gene TRBV3-1 combines with J gene TRBJ1-2; D gene uncertain. V gave up 5 bases and J gave up 4 bases, with 8 bases separating them. The CDR3 spans 12 residues. Germline CDR1 LGHDT, CDR2 YNNKEL (reference sequence). CDR3: CASSREGYGYTF. CDR3 coding DNA: TGTGCCAGCAGCAGGGAGGGCTATGGCTACACCTTC.

With regard to this clonotype: Just one base apart from a much larger clone, this may be a read error. The conserved phenylalanine or tryptophan is not found at the CDR3 terminus, so this likely reflects a read error. The V gene is TRBV11-2, the J gene TRBJ1-2; D not certain. Trimming left V 5 bases short and J 4 bases short, with 23 bases between. There are 17 residues in the CDR3. Germline-derived CDR1 and CDR2 are SGHAT and FQNNGV. This CDR3 is CASSQLQTSRKTYGYTL. The CDR3 DNA reads TGTGCCAGCAGCCAATTGCAAACAAGCAGAAAGACCTATGGCTACACCCTC.

Concerning this clonotype: A much larger clone sits a single nucleotide away, making a read error possible. The V gene is TRBV12-3 or TRBV12-4, the J gene TRBJ1-6, with a possible D match to TRBD1 (6 bases). The CDR3 extends over 14 amino acids. CDR3 in amino acids: CASSLGTTHSPPHF. CDR3 DNA sequence: TGTGCCAGCAGTTTGGGGACAACCCATTCACCCCCCCACTTT.

Points on this clonotype: A much larger clone differs from this one at a single base, so this may be a read error. The chain has TRBV7-9 and TRBJ2-2, with D possibly TRBD1 on 6 matching bases. Germline CDR1 and CDR2: SEHNR and FQNEAQ (reference sequence). The CDR3 spans 14 residues. The CDR3 bases are TGTACCAGCAGACCACCTCAGGGGCCCGGGGAGCTGTTTTTT. This codes for CTSRPPQGPGELFF.

Of note for this clonotype: This may be a read error, as it is one base from a much larger clone. CDR3 protein: CASSSERYHGKTYGCTF. The CDR3, as DNA: TGTGCCAGCAGCAGTGAAAGATACCATGGAAAGACCTATGGCTGCACCTTC. The genes are TRBV7-9 and TRBJ1-2, with D unresolved. This CDR3 region has 17 residues. Germline CDR1 is SEHNR and CDR2 is FQNEAQ (reference sequence).

This clonotype has ten or more counts. The rearrangement links TRBV11-2 to TRBJ2-7; tentative D call: TRBD2 (6 bases). The V end was cut by 5 bases, the J end by 0 bases, with 11 bases between. The V gene's germline CDR1 is SGHAT and CDR2 FQNNGV. The CDR3 is 14 amino acids. The CDR3 loop reads CASSTGLNSYEQYF. The CDR3 DNA reads TGTGCCAGCAGCACCGGACTAAACTCCTACGAGCAGTACTTC.

V gene TRBV5-1 combines with J gene TRBJ1-2, with D uncertain. Germline CDR1 SGHRS, CDR2 YFSETQ. The CDR3 runs to 16 residues. V lost 7 bases and J lost 4, with 23 bases in between. CDR3 sequence: CASWERSVRKTYGYTF. The CDR3 DNA sequence: TGCGCCAGCTGGGAAAGATCGGTTCGAAAGACCTATGGCTACACCTTC.

This clonotype is labeled as medium-sized (0.01 to 0.1%). The chain uses TRBV2 and TRBJ1-6; D is perhaps TRBD1 (5 bases). Germline V gene data show CDR1 as SNHLY and CDR2 as FYNNEI. Trimming stripped 6 bases from V and 5 bases from J, with 11 bases between. This CDR3 comprises 14 residues. The CDR3 DNA reads TGTGCCAGCAGAACCGGGACGGATAATTCACCCCTCCACTTT. Its protein is CASRTGTDNSPLHF.

This clonotype has ten or more counts. This chain connects TRBV20-1 to TRBJ1-1; D gene uncertain. The germline V and J ends were trimmed by 2 bases and 2 bases, with 9 bases remaining between them. The germline V gene has CDR1 DFQATT and CDR2 SNEGSKA (reference sequence). This CDR3 is built from 13 residues. DNA of the CDR3: TGCAGTGCTAGATCAGAGGTTAACACTGAAGCTTTCTTT. Translated, it gives CSARSEVNTEAFF.

This clonotype was recorded many times. This chain links TRBV6-5 with TRBJ1-2, with 7 bases aligning to TRBD1. The CDR3 sequence is 13 residues long. J gave up 5 bases and V 11 bases, and 11 bases lay outside the gene matches. Germline lookup yields CDR1 MNHEY and CDR2 SVGAGI. CDR3 protein: CAALRQGRYGYTF. DNA of the CDR3: TGTGCCGCCCTTAGACAGGGACGTTATGGCTACACCTTC.

Ten or more counts support this clonotype. This chain joins TRBV5-1 and TRBJ1-1, with 7 positions matching TRBD1. CDR1 and CDR2 (germline): SGHRS, YFSETQ. With 4 bases clipped from V and 3 bases from J, the junction kept 9 bases outside the gene matches. This CDR3 has 15 residues. CDR3 amino acids: CASSLSGTDHTEAFF. Here the CDR3 DNA reads TGCGCCAGCAGCCTAAGCGGGACAGACCACACTGAAGCTTTCTTT.